What follows describes a single T cell receptor (beta chain). No antigen is known for it. Base qualities are missing; no much larger clone stands one base away. Donors were healthy HIV-negative adults with no recently reported acute infections or vaccinations. Every donor was a Caucasian adult residing in Nashville, Tennessee, USA. CD4+ T cells were enriched by magnetic negative selection; naive cells were then positively selected on CD45RA, and the negative fraction formed the memory subset. After blood collection by leukapheresis, PBMCs were isolated using Ficoll-Histopaque density gradient centrifugation and then cryopreserved in the vapor phase of liquid nitrogen. Analytical flow cytometry was used to check the purity and quantity of every magnetically sorted T cell population. Each sorted fraction had its genomic DNA isolated and then quantified by UV absorbance on a Nanodrop 2000c. Using the deep immunoSEQ assay, multiplex PCR amplified TCR CDR3 regions from genomic DNA. Extracted genomic DNA from each cell subset was spread evenly across all wells of several immunoSEQ 96-well plates, with each plate serving as a replicate. For sorted subsets, approximately 190 ng genomic DNA, equal to 30,000 to 35,000 T cell genomes, was loaded into each replicate PCR. Purified libraries were measured with a Qubit 3.0 fluorometer, size-checked on a Bioanalyzer 2100, and measured again with the KAPA Library Quantification kit. Every immunoSEQ 96-well plate was sequenced on a separate single-read 150-cycle Illumina NextSeq 550 flow cell. As for the authors' bioinformatics: Because only junctional sequences without quality scores were contained in the immunoSEQ output, filtering matching that applied to full-length reads could not be performed. To assign V/J genes and CDR3, sequences were annotated using PyIR, a Python wrapper for IgBLAST v1.9, with IMGT germline references. Reads were removed for weak V/J assignments (E-value above 1e-6), missing CDR3, stop codons, out-of-frame junctions, or ambiguous translated residues. V3J clonotypes were defined as sequences sharing an identical inferred V gene, J gene, and CDR3 amino acid sequence. To compute the percentage overlap between repertoires, the number of shared unique clonotypes was divided by the size of the smaller repertoire. Repertoire richness was assessed with RTK rarefaction, the Chao1 estimator, and Recon v2.1 estimates of unobserved clonotypes. Generation probabilities for all TCRbeta clonotypes obtained by the gDNA method from a handful of donors were computed using OLGA. TCRdb took over this immuneACCESS table, retaining in-frame rearrangements with V and J assigned. Such tables are incomplete; in checked studies, under half of the missing clones stem from an unresolved V gene, and the remainder is unexplained. That table furnishes V, J and clone size, whereas the DNA furnished D and trimming. This sample gives approximately 500,000 clones in total; 90% to 96% of them show up just once. Roughly 0.06% of the sample is held by the ten biggest clonotypes.

The data were obtained in a study of shared clonotypes between healthy human individuals (dated by TCRdb to about 2020). As for the study more broadly: A few men and two women, aged 18 to 49 years, made up the cohort. Per donor, three plates each were used for CD4 naive and CD4 memory, two for CD8 naive, and one for CD8 memory. To estimate repertoire size and how much clonotype sharing occurs between individuals, the study deeply sequenced the blood TCR repertoires of five healthy adults. Different laboratories and diverse techniques were used to prepare libraries and sequence TCR repertoires, to increase sequencing depth and limit assay-specific biases. Leukapheresis yielded between about 0.9 and 10 billion PBMCs per donor.

Results the study describes overall, beyond this receptor: Pairwise subsampling indicated that sequencing depth was expected to affect the degree of clonotype sharing among donors. The genetic and exposure-history diversity represented was limited by the small number of donors. Sampling was restricted to blood, and TCR repertoires in tissue are likely to differ from TCR repertoires in blood. Larger estimated clonotype richness was generally found for naive subsets than for memory subsets. Even with the large sequencing depth, rarefaction of the sorted-subset datasets indicated that sequencing was incomplete. Across several donors, approximately 4.9% of naive CD4, around 3.3% of naive CD8, about 2.3% of memory CD4, and under 0.45% of memory CD8 clonotypes were shared. Clonotypes shared by all four sorted-subset donors showed higher generation probabilities than non-shared clonotypes.

The germline V gene (reference sequence) provides CDR1 SEHNR and CDR2 FQNEAQ. The CDR3 runs 15 amino acids, cysteine and phenylalanine included. Only the CDR3 DNA stays, 45 bases, in frame from base 1. The germline V and J ends show losses of 2 bases and 7 bases respectively, and no gene match explains 6 bases of the junction. The receptor's source is a woman in her twenties or thirties in good health. Sequencing input: naive CD4+ T cells sorted from blood. The cell subset or site label here, explained by the study, means: CD45RA+ positively selected. Recombination linked TRBV7-9 to TRBJ2-1, with 9 middle bases fitting TRBD2. CDR3 protein: CASSLPSGILNEQFF. The DNA sequence follows: TGTGCCAGCAGCTTACCTAGCGGGATCTTGAATGAGCAGTTCTTC.